This TCR beta chain was sequenced during a study of cytomegalovirus exposure and HLA in healthy donors. General observations from the study: In vitro assays verified that three CMV-associated chains recognized CMV antigens specifically.

J was trimmed by 9 bases and V by 5 bases; bases with no gene match: 9. Germline V gene sequence: CDR1 SGHTA, CDR2 FQGTGA. The CDR3 contains 16 residues. Using immunoSEQ multiplex PCR, the repertoire was profiled, and TCRdb retains in-frame clones only, with some absent. The table lists 90,000 to 130,000 clones, approximately 95% of them singletons. Concerning this clone itself: The antigen is unknown.

A roughly 120-subject validation cohort, separate from the approximately 700-subject first cohort, supplied the donors. This clonotype was obtained from a woman younger than 30 in good health and CMV-seronegative. The chain couples TRBV7-3 to TRBJ2-1; 14 bases map to TRBD2. Sequenced input: PBMCs. Here the CDR3 DNA reads TGTGCCAGCAGCGACTCGACTAGCGGGGGGGCTATTGAGCAGTTCTTC. Translating it yields CASSDSTSGGAIEQFF.